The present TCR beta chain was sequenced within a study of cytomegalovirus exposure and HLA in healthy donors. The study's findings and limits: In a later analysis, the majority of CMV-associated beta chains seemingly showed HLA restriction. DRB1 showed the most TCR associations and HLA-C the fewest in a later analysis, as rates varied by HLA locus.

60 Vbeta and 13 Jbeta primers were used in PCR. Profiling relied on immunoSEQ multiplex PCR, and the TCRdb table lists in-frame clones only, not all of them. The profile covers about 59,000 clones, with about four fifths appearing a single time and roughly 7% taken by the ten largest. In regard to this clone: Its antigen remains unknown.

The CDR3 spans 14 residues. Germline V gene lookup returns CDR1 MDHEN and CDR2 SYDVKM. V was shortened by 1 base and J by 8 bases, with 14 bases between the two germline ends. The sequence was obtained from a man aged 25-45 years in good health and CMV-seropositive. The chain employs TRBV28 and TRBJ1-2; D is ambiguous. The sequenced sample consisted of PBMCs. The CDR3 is CASSLSPTGIGYTF. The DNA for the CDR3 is TGTGCCAGCAGTTTATCCCCGACTGGAATCGGCTACACCTTC.